Detailed here is one TCR beta chain. No cognate antigen has been identified for it. Qualities for individual bases were not recorded, and no much larger clone is one base off. Library generation was performed with the immunoSEQ multiplex PCR assay. Not all clones reach the TCRdb copy of this immuneACCESS table, which keeps in-frame sequences only. Checked studies attribute under half of the gap to unresolved V genes and leave the rest unexplained. This sample has about 50,000 clones in its table, and around 96% of those were observed once. Together, the top ten hold 0.3% to 0.4% of the sample. Clipping removes 0 bases from V and 4 bases from J, with 4 as the unmatched junction base count. The CDR3 runs 15 amino acids, cysteine and phenylalanine included. The DNA shown is the 45-base CDR3, in frame from base 1. CDR1 is given as PRHDT and CDR2 as FYEKMQ, both from the germline V gene (reference sequence).

This sample is part of a study of technical replicates of blood from a few donors (TCRdb year 2017). The chain employs TRBV13 and TRBJ2-5, and 8 bases in between align with TRBD1. Sequencing input: T cells isolated from PBMCs. The receptor was isolated from a human donor in good health. The DNA reads TGTGCCAGCAGCTTAGGGACAGGGGAAATAGAGACCCAGTACTTC. Its protein reads: CASSLGTGEIETQYF.